This T cell receptor (beta chain) came from a study of blood T cells in healthy people across ages. Study-level findings and limits: Getting older went along with TCR beta diversity per million T cells dropping roughly linearly.

Primers used in a second PCR of about 7 to 12 cycles were a sample-barcoded 5' primer and a J-beta primer mix. A template-switch adaptor with 12 random nucleotides tagged each cDNA molecule. MiXCR, applied by TCRdb to the 5' RACE reads, yields one record per CDR3 protein. The sample records approximately 690,000 distinct CDR3 sequences, roughly 41% being singletons. CDR3 size: 16 residues. J was trimmed by 5 bases and V by 0 bases; bases with no gene match: 11. CDR1 is DFQATT and CDR2 is SNEGSKA in the germline V gene (reference sequence). Extraction of total RNA produced a minimum of 5 micrograms from each sample. This clonotype was counted between two and nine times. What it recognizes is unknown.

The chain joins TRBV20-1 to TRBJ2-5; 8 nucleotides align to TRBD1. The material sequenced was blood. This TCR was recovered from a man older than 75 in good health. The CDR3 region has the DNA TGCAGTGCTAGAGATGACAGGGGTCGGAAGGTTGAGACCCAGTACTTC. Its protein product is CSARDDRGRKVETQYF.